Sequencing of this T cell receptor beta chain was carried out in a study of early T cells in non-severe SARS-CoV-2 infection. TCRdb re-called the 5' RACE reads with MiXCR, one entry per CDR3 protein. The profile shows around 70,000 distinct CDR3 sequences, about 11% of them singletons. The CDR3 runs to 15 residues. V dropped 0 bases and J dropped 7 bases, with 16 bases sitting between them. CDR1 MGHRA and CDR2 YSYEKL come from the germline V gene. Sequenced sample: whole blood. J is TRBJ2-7 and V is TRBV4-1, with a weak D call TRBD2 (6 bases). This clonotype was obtained from an adult who was a healthcare worker with PCR-confirmed SARS-CoV-2 infection or an uninfected control (not recorded which). The CDR3 loop reads CASSQEPSELREQYF. CDR3 nucleotide sequence: TGCGCCAGCAGCCAAGAACCTAGCGAGTTGAGGGAGCAGTACTTC.